The next 25 T cell receptor beta chains were all read from a single sample in a study of post-analysis software for immune sequencing data. Study-level findings and limits: Controls had lower frequencies than patients of about 5 TRBV segments, which included TRBV5-6, TRBV5-1 and TRBV20-1.

Presence of unique molecular identifiers characterized the TCR beta cDNA libraries. Each CDR3 protein is one row after TCRdb ran MiXCR on the PCR reads. The top ten clones hold 11% of a sample with hundreds of thousands of distinct CDR3 sequences, roughly three fifths of them seen once. What these receptors recognize is not known. The sample taken for sequencing was blood. Source of these receptors: a girl aged 2-10 years with multiple sclerosis.

V and J are TRBV3-1 and TRBJ2-7; tentative D call: TRBD2 (5 bases). The CDR3 has 14 amino acids. The V gene's germline CDR1 is LGHDT and CDR2 YNNKEL (reference sequence). Trimming left V 4 bases short and J 2 bases short, with 12 bases between. CDR3 sequence reads: CASSLSPGAYEQYF. CDR3 in DNA: TGTGCCAGCAGCCTCTCCCCCGGGGCCTACGAGCAGTACTTC.

Only one count was recorded for this clonotype. The chain links TRBV10-3 to TRBJ1-2; 8 nucleotides agree with TRBD1. V lost 6 bases to trimming and J lost 4 bases; unmatched junction nucleotides: 4. This CDR3 has 13 residues. From germline, CDR1 is ENHRY and CDR2 SYGVKD. CDR3 in amino acids: CAISPQGGYGYTF. The CDR3 nucleotides read TGTGCCATCAGCCCACAGGGGGGCTATGGCTACACCTTC.

This chain uses TRBV7-2 with TRBJ2-7, with 8 bases lining up with TRBD1. The CDR3 covers 15 residues. The J segment lost 1 base and the V segment lost 10 bases, leaving 12 bases of the junction unmatched. Per the germline V gene, CDR1 is SGHTA and CDR2 is FQGNSA. The CDR3 coding sequence is TGTGCCACCAACCTTAGGGGACAGGTGTCCTACGAGCAGTACTTC. Residues: CATNLRGQVSYEQYF.

V usage is TRBV6-6 and J usage is TRBJ2-5; 9 positions match TRBD1. V lost 5 bases, J lost 2 bases, and 6 bases stayed unmatched. This CDR3 region has 15 residues. Germline V gives CDR1 MNHNY, CDR2 SVGAGI (reference sequence). The CDR3 nucleotides are TGTGCCAGCAGTACCGGACAGGGGACTCAAGAGACCCAGTACTTC. It translates to CASSTGQGTQETQYF.

The rearrangement links TRBV27 to TRBJ2-1; D unclear. The CDR3 is 11 amino acids. Trimming took off 10 bases at V and 6 bases at J, with 10 bases between the two ends. Germline V gene lookup returns CDR1 MNHEY and CDR2 SMNVEV (reference sequence). The chain's CDR3 is CATVLSNEQFF. The CDR3 DNA sequence: TGTGCCACCGTCTTGTCCAATGAGCAGTTCTTC.

The V call is TRBV20-1, the J call TRBJ1-1; D gene uncertain. The germline CDR1 and CDR2 sequences are DFQATT and SNEGSKA (reference sequence). V lost 0 bases and J 0 bases, leaving 11 bases between the germline ends. This CDR3 is 15 amino acids long. The CDR3 protein is CSARDPGRLNTEAFF. For the CDR3, the DNA is TGCAGTGCTAGAGATCCGGGCAGATTGAACACTGAAGCTTTCTTT.

The rearrangement links TRBV2 to TRBJ2-4; 11 nucleotides line up with TRBD2. The J call is uncertain, as TRBJ2-7 better fits the DNA end. Germline V gene data show CDR1 as SNHLY and CDR2 as FYNNEI. The length of the CDR3 is 17 residues. CDR3 sequence (DNA): TGTGCCAGCAGTCCATCGCCACTAGCGGGAGATTTTTACGAGCAGTACTTC. Its protein is CASSPSPLAGDFYEQYF.

This clonotype turned up a few times. The rearrangement joins TRBV20-1 to TRBJ2-3; 9 bases match TRBD2. Germline CDR1 reads DFQATT; CDR2 reads SNEGSKA (reference sequence). Trimming at V came to 0 bases and at J to 1 base, leaving 2 bases not matched to a gene. The CDR3 contains 15 residues. The chain's CDR3 is CSARDRLAGTDTQYF. DNA for the CDR3: TGCAGTGCTAGAGACCGACTAGCGGGCACAGATACGCAGTATTTT.

The V call is TRBV12-3 or TRBV12-4, the J call TRBJ2-1; D gene unclear. Trimming removed 5 bases from V and 8 bases from J, with 13 bases in between. The CDR3 covers 13 residues. In nucleotides, the CDR3 is TGTGCCAGCAGTCCTTCGGGTTTCCATGAGCAGTTCTTC. Residues: CASSPSGFHEQFF.

This chain joins TRBV6-6 and TRBJ1-1; maybe TRBD1 (5 bases). Per the germline V gene, CDR1 is MNHNY and CDR2 is SVGAGI (reference sequence). V was shortened by 2 bases and J by 3 bases, with 19 bases between the two germline ends. The CDR3 is 17 amino acids. This chain's CDR3 is CASSYSTRVVGDTEAFF. For the CDR3, the DNA is TGTGCCAGCAGTTACAGTACGCGGGTCGTAGGGGACACTGAAGCTTTCTTT.

This rearrangement joins TRBV12-3 or TRBV12-4 to TRBJ2-1; 8 nucleotides agree with TRBD2. Losses at the gene ends were 3 bases for V and 15 bases for J; bases not matched to a gene: 7. There are 12 residues in the CDR3. This CDR3 is CASSFLRGGAFF. The CDR3 coding sequence is TGTGCCAGCAGTTTTCTTCGGGGGGGTGCGTTCTTC.

This clonotype came up a few times. The V call is TRBV29-1, the J call TRBJ2-7; the match to TRBD1 covers 10 bases. Losses at the gene ends were 1 base for V and 2 bases for J; bases not matched to a gene: 8. The V gene's germline CDR1 is SQVTM and CDR2 ANQGSEA. The length of the CDR3 is 16 residues. CDR3 residues: CSVEGGAGQGAYEQYF. CDR3 DNA: TGCAGCGTTGAAGGCGGCGCTGGACAGGGGGCCTACGAGCAGTACTTC.

This clonotype has a handful of counts. V gene TRBV10-3 combines with J gene TRBJ2-3; 8 positions agree with TRBD1. The CDR3 extends over 14 amino acids. CDR1 and CDR2 from the germline V gene are ENHRY and SYGVKD. V trimming: 3 bases; J trimming: 3 bases; junction bases outside the gene matches: 2. The CDR3 DNA follows: TGTGCCATCAGTGAATACAGGGGGACAGATACGCAGTATTTT. Its translation: CAISEYRGTDTQYF.

J is TRBJ1-1 and V is TRBV30, with no clear D. The germline V gene has CDR1 GTSNPN and CDR2 SVGIG (reference sequence). V lost 0 bases and J 5 bases, leaving 10 bases between the germline ends. There are 13 residues in the CDR3. The CDR3 protein is CAWSVGGGTEAFF. In DNA, the CDR3 is TGTGCCTGGAGTGTCGGCGGTGGAACTGAAGCTTTCTTT.

This clonotype was detected only a few times. The chain recombines TRBV4-3 with TRBJ1-4; 8 nucleotides agree with TRBD1. The CDR3 consists of 13 residues. With V trimmed by 2 bases and J by 10 bases, 3 bases remained unmatched. CDR1 LGHNA and CDR2 YSLEER come from the germline V gene. The CDR3 reads CASSQLTGGKLFF. CDR3 DNA: TGCGCCAGCAGCCAACTCACAGGGGGAAAACTGTTTTTT.

This clonotype was counted only a few times. The chain links TRBV5-6 to TRBJ2-4; D is uncertain. The CDR3 is 15 residues long. CDR1 is SGHDT and CDR2 is YYEEEE in the germline V gene. The V end was cut by 4 bases, the J end by 7 bases, with 18 bases between. The CDR3: CASSLRAFDWNIQYF. DNA of the CDR3: TGTGCCAGCAGCCTCCGGGCCTTTGACTGGAACATTCAGTACTTC.

This rearrangement joins TRBV10-3 to TRBJ2-3; 8 bases align to TRBD2. V dropped 4 bases and J dropped 4; count of bases not matched to a gene: 7. Germline lookup yields CDR1 ENHRY and CDR2 SYGVKD. The CDR3 extends over 15 amino acids. The CDR3 DNA reads as TGTGCCATCAGTGCTCGGGAGGGCCAGGCAGATACGCAGTATTTT. Protein product: CAISAREGQADTQYF.

This rearrangement joins TRBV5-6 to TRBJ2-5; tentatively, D is TRBD2 (6 bases). This CDR3 contains 16 residues. Germline loops: CDR1 SGHDT, CDR2 YYEEEE. V lost 2 bases and J 0 bases, leaving 14 bases between the germline ends. This CDR3 is CASSFVGGSYQETQYF. In DNA, the CDR3 is TGTGCCAGCAGCTTTGTCGGGGGATCGTACCAAGAGACCCAGTACTTC.

V and J are TRBV4-2 and TRBJ1-2; D gene uncertain. Deletions cut 0 bases from V and 4 bases from J, with 12 bases between. CDR3 length: 15 residues. Germline assignment: CDR1 LGHNA and CDR2 YNFKEQ. CDR3 in DNA: TGTGCCAGCAGCCAAGATAATTCAGCTGTCTATGGCTACACCTTC. Protein product: CASSQDNSAVYGYTF.

This chain uses TRBV15 with TRBJ2-7, with TRBD2 matching 11 bases. The CDR3 length is 18 residues. Germline V lookup: CDR1 LNHNV, CDR2 YYDKDF (reference sequence). V shed 5 bases and J 2 bases; nucleotides not matched to a gene: 14. CDR3 nucleotides: TGTGCCACCAGCTATTCTCTAGCGGGAGGTCCTCTGCCCTACGAGCAGTACTTC. Protein sequence: CATSYSLAGGPLPYEQYF.

The chain links TRBV7-9 to TRBJ1-2; maybe TRBD1 (5 bases). Germline V lookup: CDR1 SEHNR, CDR2 FQNEAQ (reference sequence). V shed 6 bases and J shed 8 bases, with 22 bases lying between them. CDR3 length: 15 amino acids. The CDR3 nucleotides read TGTGCCAGCAGTCGACGGGTCTCCCCTGGGGACGGCTACACCTTC. Amino acids: CASSRRVSPGDGYTF.

The rearrangement joins TRBV10-3 to TRBJ1-2; D is unresolved. V was cut by 9 bases and J by 8 bases, with 16 bases left in between. This CDR3 has 12 amino acids. Germline V gene data show CDR1 as ENHRY and CDR2 as SYGVKD. This chain's CDR3 is CAISSFPQGYTF. CDR3 nucleotides: TGTGCCATTAGTTCCTTCCCTCAAGGCTACACCTTC.

In its sample, this clonotype was seen a few times. The chain joins TRBV4-2 to TRBJ2-3, with TRBD2 as a possible D gene (5 bases). CDR3 length: 15 residues. Germline loops: CDR1 LGHNA, CDR2 YNFKEQ. V was clipped by 2 bases and J by 1 base, with 10 bases between them. The CDR3 DNA reads as TGTGCCAGCAGCCAAACGGGGTATCGCACAGATACGCAGTATTTT. Translating it yields CASSQTGYRTDTQYF.

The chain carries TRBV20-1 and TRBJ2-7; TRBD2 is a possible D gene (6 bases). This CDR3 region has 13 residues. Germline V gene data show CDR1 as DFQATT and CDR2 as SNEGSKA (reference sequence). V shed 6 bases and J shed 2 bases, with 14 bases lying between them. CDR3 sequence (DNA): TGCAGTGCCGCGAGGGACTTAACCTACGAGCAGTACTTC. It specifies CSAARDLTYEQYF.

This clonotype came up a few times. The J gene is TRBJ2-3, the V gene TRBV9; D possibly corresponds to TRBD2 (6 bases). CDR1 is SGDLS, CDR2 YYNGEE, per germline. Between the trimmed V and J ends, which lost 0 bases and 4 bases, there was a span of 9 bases. The CDR3 contains 14 residues. CDR3 sequence (DNA): TGTGCCAGCAGCGTAGCGGGAGTGGCAGATACGCAGTATTTT. Translated: CASSVAGVADTQYF.